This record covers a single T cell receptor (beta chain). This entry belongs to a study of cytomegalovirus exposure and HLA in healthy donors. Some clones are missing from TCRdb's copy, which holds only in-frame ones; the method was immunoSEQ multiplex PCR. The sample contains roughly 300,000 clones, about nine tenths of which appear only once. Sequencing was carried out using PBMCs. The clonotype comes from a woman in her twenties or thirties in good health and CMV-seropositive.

The CDR3 here is CSVVAGGPTGELFF. Here the CDR3 DNA reads TGCAGCGTCGTAGCGGGAGGACCCACCGGGGAGCTGTTTTTT. The rearrangement links TRBV29-1 to TRBJ2-2, with 10 positions matching TRBD2. Germline trimming cut 6 bases from V and 4 bases from J; bases unmatched to any gene: 5. The germline CDR1 and CDR2 sequences are SQVTM and ANQGSEA. The CDR3 has 14 residues.